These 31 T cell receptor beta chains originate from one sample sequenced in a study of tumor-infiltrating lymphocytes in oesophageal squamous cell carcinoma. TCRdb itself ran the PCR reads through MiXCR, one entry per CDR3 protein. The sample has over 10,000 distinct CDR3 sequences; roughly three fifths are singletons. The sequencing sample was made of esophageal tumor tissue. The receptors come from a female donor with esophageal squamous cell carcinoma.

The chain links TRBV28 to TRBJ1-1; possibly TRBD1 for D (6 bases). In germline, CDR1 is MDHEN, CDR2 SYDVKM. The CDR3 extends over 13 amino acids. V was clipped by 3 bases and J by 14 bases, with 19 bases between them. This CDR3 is CASSLGGRNEQFF. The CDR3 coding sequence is TGTGCCAGCAGTTTGGGGGGGCGCAATGAGCAGTTCTTT.

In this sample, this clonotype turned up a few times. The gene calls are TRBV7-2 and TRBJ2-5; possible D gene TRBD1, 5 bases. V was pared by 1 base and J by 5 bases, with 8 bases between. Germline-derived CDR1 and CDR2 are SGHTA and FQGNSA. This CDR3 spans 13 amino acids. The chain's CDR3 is CASSLVSGETQYF. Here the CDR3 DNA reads TGTGCCAGCAGCTTAGTATCAGGGGAGACCCAGTACTTC.

CDR3 bases: TGTGCCAGCTCACCACAGGGGTATGGCACTGAAGCTTTCTTT. As protein: CASSPQGYGTEAFF. The chain has TRBV18 and TRBJ2-5, with D possibly being TRBD1 (5 bases). The end of the DNA fits TRBJ1-1 better, so the J call may be wrong. The CDR3 is 14 amino acids. Germline V gene data show CDR1 as KGHSH and CDR2 as LQKENI.

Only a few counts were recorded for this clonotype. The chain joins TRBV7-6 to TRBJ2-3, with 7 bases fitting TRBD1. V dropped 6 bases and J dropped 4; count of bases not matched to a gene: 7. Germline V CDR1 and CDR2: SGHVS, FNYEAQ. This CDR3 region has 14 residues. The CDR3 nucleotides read TGTGCCAGCAGTTGGGACAGTTATGCAGATACGCAGTATTTT. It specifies CASSWDSYADTQYF.

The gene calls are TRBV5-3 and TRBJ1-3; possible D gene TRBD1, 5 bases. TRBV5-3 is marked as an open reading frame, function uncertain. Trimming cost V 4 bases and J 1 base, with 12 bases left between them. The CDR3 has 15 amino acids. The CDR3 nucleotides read TGTGCCAGAAGCCCCCCGACAGATTCTGGAAACACCATATATTTT. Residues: CARSPPTDSGNTIYF.

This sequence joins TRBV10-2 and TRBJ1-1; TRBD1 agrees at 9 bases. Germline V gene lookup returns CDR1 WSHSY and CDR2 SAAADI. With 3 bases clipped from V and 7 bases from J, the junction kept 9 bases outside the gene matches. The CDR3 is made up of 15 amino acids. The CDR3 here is CASSERGQGNNEAFF. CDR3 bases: TGCGCCAGCAGTGAAAGGGGACAGGGAAATAATGAAGCTTTCTTT.

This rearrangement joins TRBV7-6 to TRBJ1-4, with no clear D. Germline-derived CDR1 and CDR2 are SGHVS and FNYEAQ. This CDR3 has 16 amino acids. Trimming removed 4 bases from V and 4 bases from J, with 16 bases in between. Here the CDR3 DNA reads TGTGCCAGCAGCTCTTCGACGGCGCTCGTTAATGAAAAACTGTTTTTT. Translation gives CASSSSTALVNEKLFF.

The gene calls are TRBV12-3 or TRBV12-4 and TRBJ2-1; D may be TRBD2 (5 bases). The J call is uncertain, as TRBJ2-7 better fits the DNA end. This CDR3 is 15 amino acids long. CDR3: CASSYSRGISYEQYF. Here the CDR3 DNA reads TGTGCCAGCAGTTACTCAAGAGGGATCTCCTACGAGCAGTACTTC.

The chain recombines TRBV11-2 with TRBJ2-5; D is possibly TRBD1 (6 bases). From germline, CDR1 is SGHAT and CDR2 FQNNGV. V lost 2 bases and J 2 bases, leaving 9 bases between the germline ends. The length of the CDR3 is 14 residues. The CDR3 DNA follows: TGTGCCAGCAGCTTAAACAGGGTTCAAGAGACCCAGTACTTC. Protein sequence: CASSLNRVQETQYF.

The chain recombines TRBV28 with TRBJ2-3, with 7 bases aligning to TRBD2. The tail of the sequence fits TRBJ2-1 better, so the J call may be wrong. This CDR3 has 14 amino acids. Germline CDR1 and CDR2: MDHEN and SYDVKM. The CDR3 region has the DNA TGTGCCAGCAGAACCGGGGGGTTCTACAATGAGCAGTTCTTC. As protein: CASRTGGFYNEQFF.

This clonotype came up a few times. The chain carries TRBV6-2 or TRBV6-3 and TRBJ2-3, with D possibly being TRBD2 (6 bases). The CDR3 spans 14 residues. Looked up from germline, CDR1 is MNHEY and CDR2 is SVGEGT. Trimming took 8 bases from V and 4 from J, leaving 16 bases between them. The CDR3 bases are TGTGCCAGCGTCTTCGGGAGTGCCGCAGATACGCAGTATTTT. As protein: CASVFGSAADTQYF.

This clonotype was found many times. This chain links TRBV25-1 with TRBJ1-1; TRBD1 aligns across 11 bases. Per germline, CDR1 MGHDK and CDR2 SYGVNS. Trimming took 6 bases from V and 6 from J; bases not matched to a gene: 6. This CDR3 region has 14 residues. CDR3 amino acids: CASSFPGQGAEAFF. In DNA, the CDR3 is TGTGCCAGCAGCTTCCCGGGACAGGGGGCTGAAGCTTTCTTT. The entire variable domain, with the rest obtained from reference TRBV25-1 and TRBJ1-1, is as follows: EADIYQTPRYLVIGTGKKITLECSQTMGHDKMYWYQQDPGMELHLIHYSYGVNSTEKGDLSSESTVSRIRTEHFPLTLESARPSHTSQYLCASSFPGQGAEAFFGQGTRLTVV.

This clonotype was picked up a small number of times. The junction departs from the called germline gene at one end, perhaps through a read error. CDR3 nucleotides: TGTGCCAGCAGTTTAGCGGATTCGAGAGACAGGATAAATCAGCCCCAGCATTTT. Translated, it gives CASSLADSRDRINQPQHF. This chain joins TRBV7-6 and TRBJ1-5; tentative D call: TRBD1 (6 bases). This CDR3 is built from 18 residues. Germline lookup yields CDR1 SGHVS and CDR2 FNYEAQ. Using reference TRBV7-6 and TRBJ1-5 for the parts outside the CDR3, the full variable domain is GAGVSQSPRYKVTKRGQDVALRCDPISGHVSLYWYRQALGQGPEFLTYFNYEAQQDKSGLPNDRFSAERPEGSISTLTIQRTEQRDSAMYRCASSLADSRDRINQPQHFGDGTRLSIL.

CDR3 bases: TGTGCCAGCAGCTTATGGGCAGGGGGACAAGAGACCCAGTACTTC. Its translation: CASSLWAGGQETQYF. The chain links TRBV7-2 to TRBJ2-5; 7 positions match TRBD1. Per germline, CDR1 SGHTA and CDR2 FQGNSA. Trimming removed 2 bases from V and 2 bases from J; junction bases left unmatched: 5. This CDR3 contains 15 residues.

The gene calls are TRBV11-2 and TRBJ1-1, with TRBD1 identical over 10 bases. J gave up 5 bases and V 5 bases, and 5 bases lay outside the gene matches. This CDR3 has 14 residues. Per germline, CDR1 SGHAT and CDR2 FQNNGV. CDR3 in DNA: TGTGCCAGCAGCGAGGACAGGGGGTATACTGAAGCTTTCTTT. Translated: CASSEDRGYTEAFF.

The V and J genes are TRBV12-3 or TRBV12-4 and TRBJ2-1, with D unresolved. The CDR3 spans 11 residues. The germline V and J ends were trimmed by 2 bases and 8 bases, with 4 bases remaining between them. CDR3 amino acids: CASSLRDEQFF. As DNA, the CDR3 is TGTGCCAGCAGTTTAAGGGATGAGCAGTTCTTC.

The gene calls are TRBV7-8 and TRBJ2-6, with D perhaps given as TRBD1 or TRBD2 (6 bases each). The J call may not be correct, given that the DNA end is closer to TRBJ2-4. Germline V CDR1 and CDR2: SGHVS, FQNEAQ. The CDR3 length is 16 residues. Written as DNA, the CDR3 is TGTGCCAGCAGCTTAAACTTGCGCTGGGGGGCGAACATTCAGTACTTC. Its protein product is CASSLNLRWGANIQYF.

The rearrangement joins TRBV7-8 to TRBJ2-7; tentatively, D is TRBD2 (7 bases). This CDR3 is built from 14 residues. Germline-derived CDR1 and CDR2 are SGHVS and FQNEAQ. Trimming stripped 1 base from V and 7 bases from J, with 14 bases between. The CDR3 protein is CASSLVGGGSEQYF. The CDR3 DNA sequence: TGTGCCAGCAGCTTAGTTGGGGGGGGCAGTGAGCAGTACTTC. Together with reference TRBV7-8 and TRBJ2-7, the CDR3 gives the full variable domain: GAGVSQSPRYKVAKRGQDVALRCDPISGHVSLFWYQQALGQGPEFLTYFQNEAQLDKSGLPSDRFFAERPEGSVSTLKIQRTQQEDSAVYLCASSLVGGGSEQYFGPGTRLTVT.

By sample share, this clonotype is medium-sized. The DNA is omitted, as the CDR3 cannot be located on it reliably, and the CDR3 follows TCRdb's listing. This CDR3 is CISVPEAPGLENTGELFF. The chain recombines TRBV7-5 with TRBJ2-2; the table calls TRBD2, which could not be checked here. TRBV7-5 is noted as a pseudogene. The CDR3 is 18 amino acids in total, end residues counted.

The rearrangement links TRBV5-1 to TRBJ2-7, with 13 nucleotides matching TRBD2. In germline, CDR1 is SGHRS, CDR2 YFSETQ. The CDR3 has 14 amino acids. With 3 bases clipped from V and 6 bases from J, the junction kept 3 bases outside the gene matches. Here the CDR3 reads CASSSGLAGAEQYF. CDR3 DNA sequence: TGCGCCAGCAGCTCCGGACTAGCGGGAGCCGAGCAGTACTTC.

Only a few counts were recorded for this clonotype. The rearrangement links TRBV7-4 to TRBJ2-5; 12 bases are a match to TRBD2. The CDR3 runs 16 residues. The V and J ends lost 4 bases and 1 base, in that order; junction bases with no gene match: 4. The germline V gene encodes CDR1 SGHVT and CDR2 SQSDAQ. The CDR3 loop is CASSYLAGGVQETQYF. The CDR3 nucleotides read TGTGCCAGCAGCTACCTAGCGGGAGGGGTCCAAGAGACCCAGTACTTC.

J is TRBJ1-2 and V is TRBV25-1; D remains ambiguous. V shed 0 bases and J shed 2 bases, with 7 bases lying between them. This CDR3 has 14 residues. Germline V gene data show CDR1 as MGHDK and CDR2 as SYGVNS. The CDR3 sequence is CASSEYGRNYGYTF. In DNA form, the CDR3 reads TGTGCCAGCAGTGAATATGGCAGGAACTATGGCTACACCTTC.

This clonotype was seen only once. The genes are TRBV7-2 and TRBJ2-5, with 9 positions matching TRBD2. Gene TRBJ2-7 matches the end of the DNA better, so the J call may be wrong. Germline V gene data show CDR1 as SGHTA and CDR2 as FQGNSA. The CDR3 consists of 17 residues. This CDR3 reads CASSLWPSGTLAYEQYF. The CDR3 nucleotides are TGTGCCAGCAGCTTATGGCCTAGCGGGACCCTGGCCTACGAGCAGTACTTC.

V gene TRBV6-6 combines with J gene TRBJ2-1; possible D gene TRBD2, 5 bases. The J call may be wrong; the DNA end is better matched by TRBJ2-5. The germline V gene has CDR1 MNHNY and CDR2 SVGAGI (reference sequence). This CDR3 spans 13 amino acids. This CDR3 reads CASSYGRWETQYF. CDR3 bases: TGTGCCAGCAGTTACGGGAGATGGGAGACCCAGTACTTC.

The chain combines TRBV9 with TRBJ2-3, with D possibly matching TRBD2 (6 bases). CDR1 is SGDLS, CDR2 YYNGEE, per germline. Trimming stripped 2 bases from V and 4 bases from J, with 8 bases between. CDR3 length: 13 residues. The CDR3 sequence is CASSVSSADTQYF. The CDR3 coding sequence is TGTGCCAGCAGCGTTTCTAGCGCAGATACGCAGTATTTT. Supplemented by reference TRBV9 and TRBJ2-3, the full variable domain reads DSGVTQTPKHLITATGQRVTLRCSPRSGDLSVYWYQQSLDQGLQFLIQYYNGEERAKGNILERFSAQQFPDLHSELNLSSLELGDSALYFCASSVSSADTQYFGPGTRLTVL.

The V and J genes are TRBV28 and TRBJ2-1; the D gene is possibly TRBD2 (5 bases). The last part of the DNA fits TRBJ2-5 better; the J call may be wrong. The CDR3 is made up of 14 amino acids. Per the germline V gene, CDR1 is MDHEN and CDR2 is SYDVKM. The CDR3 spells CASSRDTRGETQYF. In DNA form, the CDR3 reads TGTGCCAGCAGTCGAGACACCCGCGGGGAGACCCAGTACTTC.

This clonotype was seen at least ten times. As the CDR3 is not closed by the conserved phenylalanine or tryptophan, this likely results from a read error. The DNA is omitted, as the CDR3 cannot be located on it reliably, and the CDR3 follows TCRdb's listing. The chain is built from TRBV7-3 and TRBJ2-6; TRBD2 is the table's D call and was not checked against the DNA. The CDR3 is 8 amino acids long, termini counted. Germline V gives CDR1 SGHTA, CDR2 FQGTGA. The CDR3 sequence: CASSLSGG.

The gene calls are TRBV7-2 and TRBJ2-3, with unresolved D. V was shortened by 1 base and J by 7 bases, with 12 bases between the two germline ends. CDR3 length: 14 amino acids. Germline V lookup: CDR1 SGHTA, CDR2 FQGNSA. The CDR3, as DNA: TGTGCCAGCAGCTTAGTGGGCTTGCAAAATACGCAGTATTTT. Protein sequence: CASSLVGLQNTQYF.

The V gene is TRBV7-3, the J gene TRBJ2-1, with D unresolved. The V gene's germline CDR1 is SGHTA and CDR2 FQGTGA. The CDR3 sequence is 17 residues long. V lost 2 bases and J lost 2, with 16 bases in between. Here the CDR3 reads CASSLFSKDLTYNEQFF. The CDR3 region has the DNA TGTGCCAGCAGCTTATTCAGTAAAGACCTCACCTACAATGAGCAGTTCTTC.

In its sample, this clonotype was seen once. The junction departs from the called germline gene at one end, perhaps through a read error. The CDR3 DNA sequence: TGTGCCAGCAGTTTAGGGCTAGCGGCGGAGTACTTC. This translates into CASSLGLAAEYF. The chain employs TRBV12-3 or TRBV12-4 and TRBJ2-3; 7 bases are a match to TRBD2. CDR3 length: 12 residues.

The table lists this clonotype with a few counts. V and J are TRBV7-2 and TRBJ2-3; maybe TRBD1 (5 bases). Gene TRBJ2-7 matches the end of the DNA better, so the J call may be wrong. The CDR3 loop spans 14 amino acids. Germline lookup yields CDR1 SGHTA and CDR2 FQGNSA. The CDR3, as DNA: TGTGCCAGCAGTCCTGACTCCACAGGCTACGAGCAGTACTTC. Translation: CASSPDSTGYEQYF.